This passage covers 17 T cell receptor beta chains from one sample sequenced in a study of technical replicates of blood from a handful of donors. Libraries were prepared by immunoSEQ multiplex PCR; TCRdb keeps only in-frame clonotypes and omits some of them. Here the sample spans about 80,000 clones, about nine tenths being singletons. The source material was T cells isolated from PBMCs. These TCRs come from a human donor in good health.

The rearrangement joins TRBV7-2 to TRBJ2-1; 7 bases are a match to TRBD1. The CDR3 runs 16 residues. Trimming cost V 3 bases and J 7 bases; bases outside gene matches: 12. Germline V CDR1 and CDR2: SGHTA, FQGNSA. For the CDR3, the DNA is TGTGCCAGCAGCTTGATTTGGATACAACAGGGGAATGAGCAGTTCTTC. Its translation is CASSLIWIQQGNEQFF.

CDR3 DNA: TGTGCCAGTAGTAGAGCGGGAGCCCAAGAGACCCAGTACTTC. Translating it yields CASSRAGAQETQYF. The V call is TRBV19, the J call TRBJ2-5; 8 bases line up with TRBD2. The germline V gene has CDR1 LNHDA and CDR2 SQIVND (reference sequence). The CDR3 runs 14 residues. Trimming at V came to 4 bases and at J to 1 base, leaving 2 bases not matched to a gene.

This chain links TRBV9 with TRBJ1-5; D might be TRBD1 (5 bases). Trimming took off 0 bases at V and 6 bases at J, with 13 bases between the two ends. Germline V gene lookup returns CDR1 SGDLS and CDR2 YYNGEE. The CDR3 totals 15 residues. CDR3 loop: CASSVAGGEGQPQHF. In DNA form, the CDR3 reads TGTGCCAGCAGCGTAGCCGGGGGGGAGGGTCAGCCCCAGCATTTT.

The chain has TRBV5-6 and TRBJ2-1; 8 nucleotides match TRBD1. There are 18 residues in the CDR3. V was pared by 0 bases and J by 0 bases, with 8 bases of the junction left unmatched. In germline, CDR1 is SGHDT, CDR2 YYEEEE. The CDR3 DNA reads as TGTGCCAGCAGCTTGGTTCTCCGGACAGGGAGCTCCTACAATGAGCAGTTCTTC. Translation gives CASSLVLRTGSSYNEQFF.

The V and J genes are TRBV27 and TRBJ2-1, with 9 bases identical to TRBD2. The CDR3 totals 15 residues. Germline CDR1 reads MNHEY; CDR2 reads SMNVEV (reference sequence). V lost 3 bases to trimming and J lost 1 base; unmatched junction nucleotides: 1. This CDR3 is CASSFAGGSYNEQFF. The DNA for the CDR3 is TGTGCCAGCAGTTTTGCGGGAGGGTCCTACAATGAGCAGTTCTTC.

This CDR3 reads CASSQEGGEVEKLFF. The CDR3 bases are TGCGCCAGCAGCCAAGAAGGGGGCGAGGTTGAAAAACTGTTTTTT. The genes are TRBV4-1 and TRBJ1-4; 7 bases fit TRBD1. After removal of 0 bases from V and 7 bases from J, the junction contained 5 bases not matched to a gene. CDR1 MGHRA and CDR2 YSYEKL come from the germline V gene. This CDR3 has 15 amino acids.

This clone occurred once. This chain connects TRBV13 to TRBJ2-3; maybe TRBD1 (6 bases). Per the germline V gene, CDR1 is PRHDT and CDR2 is FYEKMQ (reference sequence). The CDR3 contains 18 residues. Deletions cut 0 bases from V and 4 bases from J, with 20 bases between. The CDR3 spells CASSLGGLGTLVADTQYF. CDR3 coding DNA: TGTGCCAGCAGCTTAGGCGGCCTAGGGACACTGGTAGCAGATACGCAGTATTTT.

The count of this clone is one. The chain combines TRBV5-1 with TRBJ2-1, with 10 bases fitting TRBD2. V lost 0 bases, J lost 8 bases, and 11 bases stayed unmatched. CDR3 size: 17 residues. Germline CDR1 is SGHRS and CDR2 is YFSETQ. The CDR3 is CASSLGGASGSLDEQFF. CDR3 sequence (DNA): TGCGCCAGCAGCTTGGGAGGGGCTAGCGGGAGCCTCGATGAGCAGTTCTTC.

This clone showed up just a few times. As DNA, the CDR3 is TGCAGCGTTCTGGCACCCTCCTACGAGCAGTACTTC. It is translated as CSVLAPSYEQYF. The gene calls are TRBV29-1 and TRBJ2-7; no firm D call. With 5 bases removed from V and 0 bases from J, the gap between germline ends came to 8 bases. The CDR3 runs 12 residues. Looked up from germline, CDR1 is SQVTM and CDR2 is ANQGSEA.

The genes are TRBV5-6 and TRBJ2-3; TRBD1 is a possible D gene (6 bases). Germline assignment: CDR1 SGHDT and CDR2 YYEEEE. The CDR3 spans 14 residues. V was shortened by 2 bases and J by 4 bases, with 11 bases between the two germline ends. The DNA of the CDR3 is TGTGCCAGCAGCTTCGACAGGAGGTCAGATACGCAGTATTTT. This translates into CASSFDRRSDTQYF.

CDR3 sequence reads: CASSLQGDFTEAFF. DNA for the CDR3: TGTGCCAGCAGCTTGCAAGGGGATTTCACTGAAGCTTTCTTT. The chain recombines TRBV7-9 with TRBJ1-1, with D tentatively TRBD1 (5 bases). In germline, CDR1 is SEHNR, CDR2 FQNEAQ (reference sequence). Trimming left V 3 bases short and J 4 bases short, with 12 bases between. This CDR3 is built from 14 residues.

V usage is TRBV7-6 and J usage is TRBJ2-7; weak D call: TRBD2 (7 bases). The V end lost 3 bases, the J end lost 3 bases, and 9 bases lay between the germline ends. CDR3 size: 13 residues. Germline V gene data show CDR1 as SGHVS and CDR2 as FNYEAQ. CDR3 residues: CASSFGGHYEQYF. In nucleotides, the CDR3 is TGTGCCAGCAGCTTCGGGGGGCACTACGAGCAGTACTTC.

The rearrangement joins TRBV19 to TRBJ2-7; 8 bases match TRBD2. This CDR3 is 15 amino acids long. Trimming took 3 bases from V and 0 from J; bases not matched to a gene: 4. Germline loops: CDR1 LNHDA, CDR2 SQIVND (reference sequence). The CDR3 nucleotides read TGTGCCAGTAGTATTGGGACTAGGAGCTCCTACGAGCAGTACTTC. It codes for CASSIGTRSSYEQYF. The full variable domain, its missing parts supplied by reference TRBV19 and TRBJ2-7, is DGGITQSPKYLFRKEGQNVTLSCEQNLNHDAMYWYRQDPGQGLRLIYYSQIVNDFQKGDIAEGYSVSREKKESFPLTVTSAQKNPTAFYLCASSIGTRSSYEQYFGPGTRLTVT.

The gene calls are TRBV4-1 and TRBJ2-7; D ambiguous. The V gene lost 1 base and the J gene lost 5 bases, with 21 bases spanning the gap. The CDR3 length is 17 residues. From germline, CDR1 is MGHRA and CDR2 YSYEKL. CDR3 protein: CASSQVPSPRTPDEQYF. In DNA, the CDR3 is TGCGCCAGCAGCCAAGTTCCCTCTCCCCGAACTCCGGACGAGCAGTACTTC.

The chain couples TRBV10-3 to TRBJ2-7; TRBD1 is a possible D gene (5 bases). Germline values: CDR1 ENHRY, CDR2 SYGVKD. This CDR3 comprises 13 residues. The V end lost 5 bases, the J end lost 0 bases, and 8 bases lay between the germline ends. CDR3 loop: CAISSDNSYEQYF. In DNA form, the CDR3 reads TGTGCCATCAGTTCGGACAACTCCTACGAGCAGTACTTC.

The V and J genes are TRBV5-1 and TRBJ2-3; unclear D gene. Looked up from germline, CDR1 is SGHRS and CDR2 is YFSETQ. V lost 10 bases, J lost 4 bases, and 19 bases lay in between. This CDR3 spans 14 amino acids. The CDR3 DNA is TGCGCCTGCTACAATGCCGGGTCACCAGATACGCAGTATTTT. Its translation: CACYNAGSPDTQYF.

The chain employs TRBV4-1 and TRBJ2-3; TRBD2 might be the D (6 bases). The CDR3 is made up of 12 amino acids. Trimming took 3 bases from V and 6 from J, leaving 7 bases between them. Germline V gene data show CDR1 as MGHRA and CDR2 as YSYEKL. As DNA, the CDR3 is TGCGCCAGCAGCCATGCGGGGGATACGCAGTATTTT. It is translated as CASSHAGDTQYF.